What follows is one T cell receptor beta chain and its context. The data stem from a study of blood T cell repertoires in COVID-19. The overall study: In Cohort 3, a recovered donor had either two negative PCRs, clearance, or symptom resolution.

CDR1 and CDR2 from the germline V gene are SGHRS and YFSETQ. This CDR3 contains 15 residues. Trimming took off 4 bases at V and 3 bases at J, with 14 bases between the two ends. Assay used: immunoSEQ multiplex PCR; TCRdb lists only in-frame clones, some missing. The data contain 120,000 to 150,000 clones, over 75% of them singletons. Study members were between 18 and 89 years old and lived in 24 US regions. Participants were placed into cohorts based on the clinical history they reported. The chain uses TRBV5-1 and TRBJ2-1, with D possibly TRBD1 on 7 matching bases. This sequence originates from a man in his forties or fifties in a cohort exposed to, infected with or recovered from COVID-19 (not recorded which). Sequencing input: PBMCs or T cells enriched from blood (not recorded which). CDR3 residues: CASSGRGVFYNEQFF. The CDR3 DNA follows: TGCGCCAGCAGCGGCAGGGGGGTCTTCTACAATGAGCAGTTCTTC.